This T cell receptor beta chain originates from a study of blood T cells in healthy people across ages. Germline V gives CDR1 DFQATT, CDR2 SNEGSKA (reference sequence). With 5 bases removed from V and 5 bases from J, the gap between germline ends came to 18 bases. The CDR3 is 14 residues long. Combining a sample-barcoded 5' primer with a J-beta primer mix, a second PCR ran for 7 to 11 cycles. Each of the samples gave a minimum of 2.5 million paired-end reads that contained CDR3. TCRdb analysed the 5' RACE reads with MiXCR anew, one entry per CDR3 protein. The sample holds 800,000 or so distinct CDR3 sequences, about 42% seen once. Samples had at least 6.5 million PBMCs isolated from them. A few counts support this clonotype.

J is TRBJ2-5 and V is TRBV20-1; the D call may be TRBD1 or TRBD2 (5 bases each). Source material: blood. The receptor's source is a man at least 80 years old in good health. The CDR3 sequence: CSAQGDLALETQYF. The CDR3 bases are TGCAGTGCTCAAGGGGACCTCGCACTGGAGACCCAGTACTTC.